Sequencing of this T cell receptor beta chain was carried out in a study of shared clonotypes between healthy human individuals. CDR1 and CDR2 from the germline V gene are SNHLY and FYNNEI. The V end was cut by 3 bases, the J end by 7 bases, with 13 bases between. The CDR3 runs to 14 residues. Original handling: Because ImmunoSEQ provided only junction sequences with no quality scores, the filtering differed. Clones were read by immunoSEQ multiplex PCR, and TCRdb kept only the in-frame ones, dropping some. Clonal size and the V and J genes are those of that table, whereas D and trimming came from the DNA. The sample shows 740,000 or so clones, about 80% of them seen only once.

The J gene is TRBJ2-1, the V gene TRBV2; no definite D call. The receptor was isolated from a woman aged 25 to 45 in good health. The source material was memory CD4+ T cells sorted from blood. Subset given: CD45RA-negative fraction. CDR3: CASSEGWRQNEQFF. CDR3 DNA sequence: TGTGCCAGCAGTGAGGGTTGGCGACAAAATGAGCAGTTCTTC.